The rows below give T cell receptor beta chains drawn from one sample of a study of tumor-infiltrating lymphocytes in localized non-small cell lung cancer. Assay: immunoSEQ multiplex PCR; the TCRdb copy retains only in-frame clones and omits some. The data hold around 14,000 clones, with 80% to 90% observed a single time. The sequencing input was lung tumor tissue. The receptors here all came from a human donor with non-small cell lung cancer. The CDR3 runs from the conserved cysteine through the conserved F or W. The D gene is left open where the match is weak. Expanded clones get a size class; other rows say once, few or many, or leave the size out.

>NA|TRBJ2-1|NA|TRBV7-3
CASSSWSIANYNEQFF
TGTGCCAGCAGCTCCTGGTCAATAGCGAACTACAATGAGCAGTTCTTC
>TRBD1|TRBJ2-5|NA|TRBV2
CASASRGTGVKTQYF
TGTGCCAGCGCCTCGCGAGGGACAGGGGTAAAGACCCAGTACTTC
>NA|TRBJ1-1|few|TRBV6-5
CASSLLGESAFF
TGTGCCAGCAGCCTACTAGGGGAATCAGCTTTCTTT
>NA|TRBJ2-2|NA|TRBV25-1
CASSESGVVGNAELFF
TGTGCCAGCAGTGAATCGGGAGTAGTGGGAAATGCGGAGCTGTTTTTT
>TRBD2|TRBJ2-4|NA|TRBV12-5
CASGLVTSGREGIQYF
TGTGCTAGTGGTTTGGTAACTAGCGGGAGAGAAGGCATTCAGTACTTC
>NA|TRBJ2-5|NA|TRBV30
CAWSVNSPGGRETQYF
TGTGCCTGGAGTGTAAATTCGCCTGGGGGCAGAGAGACCCAGTACTTC
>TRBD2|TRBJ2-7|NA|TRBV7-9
CASSFSSGMIGEQYF
TGTGCCAGCAGCTTCTCAAGCGGGATGATAGGCGAGCAGTACTTC
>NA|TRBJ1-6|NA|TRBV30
CARTQGYNSPLHF
TGTGCCCGAACACAGGGATATAATTCACCCCTCCACTTT
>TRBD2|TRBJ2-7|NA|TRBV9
CASSVGGGGSYEQYF
TGTGCCAGCAGCGTAGGTGGCGGGGGGTCTTATGAGCAGTACTTC
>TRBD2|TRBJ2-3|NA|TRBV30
CAWSGLAGLTDTQYF
TGTGCCTGGAGTGGACTAGCGGGACTCACAGATACGCAGTATTTT
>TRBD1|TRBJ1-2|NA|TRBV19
CASSMIDRVIGYTF
TGTGCCAGTAGTATGATCGACAGGGTGATTGGCTACACCTTC
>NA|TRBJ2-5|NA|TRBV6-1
CASSAIRATQYF
TGTGCCAGCAGTGCGATCAGGGCGACCCAGTACTTC
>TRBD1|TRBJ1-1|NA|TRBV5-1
CASSSQGMGTEAFF
TGCGCCAGCAGCTCACAGGGGATGGGCACTGAAGCTTTCTTT
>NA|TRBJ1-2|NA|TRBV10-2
CASSESTRGYTF
TGCGCCAGCAGTGAGTCGACCCGTGGCTACACCTTC
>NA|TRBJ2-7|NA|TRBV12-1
CASSMGLAGTYEQYF
TGTGCCAGCAGCATGGGACTAGCGGGGACCTACGAGCAGTACTTC
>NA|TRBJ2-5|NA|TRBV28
CASSFRRPREETQYF
TGTGCCAGCAGTTTCCGGAGACCCCGAGAAGAGACCCAGTACTTC
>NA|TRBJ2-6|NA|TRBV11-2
CASSLDSGYGANVLTF
TGTGCCAGCAGCTTAGATTCAGGTTACGGGGCCAACGTCCTGACTTTC
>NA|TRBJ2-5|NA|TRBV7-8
CASSATETQYF
TGTGCCAGCAGCGCCACCGAGACCCAGTACTTC
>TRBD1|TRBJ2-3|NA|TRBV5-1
CASRQGASTDTQYF
TGCGCCAGCAGACAGGGGGCGAGCACAGATACGCAGTATTTT
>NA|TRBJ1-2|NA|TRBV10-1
CAAARGSGGYTF
TGCGCCGCCGCAAGGGGCTCGGGTGGCTACACCTTC
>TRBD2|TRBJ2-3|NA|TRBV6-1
CAIQLAGADTQYF
TGTGCCATCCAACTAGCGGGAGCTGATACGCAGTATTTT
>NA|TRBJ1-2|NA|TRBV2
CATGMNYGYTF
TGTGCCACAGGGATGAACTATGGCTACACCTTC
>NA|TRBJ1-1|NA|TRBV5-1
CASSLGPFSGTEAFF
TGCGCCAGCAGCTTGGGACCCTTTTCTGGCACTGAAGCTTTCTTT
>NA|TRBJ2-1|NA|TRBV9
CASSVQPNTYNEQFF
TGTGCCAGCAGCGTTCAACCGAACACCTACAATGAGCAGTTCTTC
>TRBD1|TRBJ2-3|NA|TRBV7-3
CASSLEGQGADTQYF
TGTGCCAGCAGCTTAGAAGGACAGGGAGCCGATACGCAGTATTTT
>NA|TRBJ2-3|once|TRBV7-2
CASSATRGRGTDTQYF
TGTGCCAGCAGCGCAACACGAGGACGGGGCACAGATACGCAGTATTTT
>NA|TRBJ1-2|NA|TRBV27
CASSYTGFYGYTF
TGTGCCAGCAGTTATACAGGGTTCTATGGCTACACCTTC
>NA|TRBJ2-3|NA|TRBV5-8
CASSFTDTQYF
TGTGCCAGCAGCTTCACAGATACGCAGTATTTT
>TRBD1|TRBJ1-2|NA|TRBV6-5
CASSYLPGQRRGYTF
TGTGCCAGCAGTTACCTACCGGGACAGCGACGTGGCTACACCTTC
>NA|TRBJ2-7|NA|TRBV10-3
CAISGPVSYEQYF
TGTGCCATCAGTGGTCCTGTCTCCTACGAGCAGTACTTC
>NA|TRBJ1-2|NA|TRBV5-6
CASRLKVNYGYTF
TGTGCCAGCAGACTCAAGGTTAACTATGGCTACACCTTC
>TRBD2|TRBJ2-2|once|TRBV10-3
CAISESGLAGPANTGELFF
TGTGCCATCAGTGAGTCCGGACTAGCGGGGCCCGCGAACACCGGGGAGCTGTTTTTT
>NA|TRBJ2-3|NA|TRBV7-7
CASSPMVAATDTQYF
TGTGCCAGCAGCCCGATGGTGGCTGCCACAGATACGCAGTATTTT
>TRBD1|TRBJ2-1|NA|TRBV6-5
CASRVPGQKRNEQFF
TGTGCCAGCAGGGTACCGGGACAGAAGAGAAATGAGCAGTTCTTC
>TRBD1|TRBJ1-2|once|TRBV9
CASSVFRRAGTGGASNYGYTF
TGTGCCAGCAGCGTATTTCGGCGGGCCGGGACAGGGGGCGCGTCTAACTATGGCTACACCTTC
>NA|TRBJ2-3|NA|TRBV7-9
CASSRTFSDTQYF
TGTGCCAGCAGCCGGACCTTCTCAGATACGCAGTATTTT
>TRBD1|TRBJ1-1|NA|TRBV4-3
CASSQGVTGVTEAFF
TGCGCCAGCAGCCAAGGAGTGACAGGGGTCACTGAAGCTTTCTTT
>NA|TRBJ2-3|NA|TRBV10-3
CAIKPAISTDTQYF
TGTGCCATCAAGCCAGCGATTAGCACAGATACGCAGTATTTT
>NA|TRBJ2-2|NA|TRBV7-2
CASSLAGPNTGELFF
TGTGCCAGCAGCTTAGCGGGACCGAACACCGGGGAGCTGTTTTTT
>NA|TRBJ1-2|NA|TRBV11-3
CASSLSGQGSF
TGTGCCAGCAGCTTAAGTGGCCAGGGATCCTTC